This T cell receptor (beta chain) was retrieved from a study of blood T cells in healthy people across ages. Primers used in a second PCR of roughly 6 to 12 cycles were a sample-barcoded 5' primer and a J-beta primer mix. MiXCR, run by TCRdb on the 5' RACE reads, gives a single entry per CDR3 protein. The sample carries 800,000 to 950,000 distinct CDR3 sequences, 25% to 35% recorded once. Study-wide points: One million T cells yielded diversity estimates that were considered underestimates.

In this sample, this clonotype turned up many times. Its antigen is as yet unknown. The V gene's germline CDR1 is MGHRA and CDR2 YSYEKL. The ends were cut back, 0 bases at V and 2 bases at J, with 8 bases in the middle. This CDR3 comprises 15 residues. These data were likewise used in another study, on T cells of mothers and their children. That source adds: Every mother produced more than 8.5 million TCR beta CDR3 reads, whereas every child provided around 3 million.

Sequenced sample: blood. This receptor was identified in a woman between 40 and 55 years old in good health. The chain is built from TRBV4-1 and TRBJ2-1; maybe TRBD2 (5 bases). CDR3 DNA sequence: TGCGCCAGCAGCCAAGAAGTCGGGGCCTACAATGAGCAGTTCTTC. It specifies CASSQEVGAYNEQFF.